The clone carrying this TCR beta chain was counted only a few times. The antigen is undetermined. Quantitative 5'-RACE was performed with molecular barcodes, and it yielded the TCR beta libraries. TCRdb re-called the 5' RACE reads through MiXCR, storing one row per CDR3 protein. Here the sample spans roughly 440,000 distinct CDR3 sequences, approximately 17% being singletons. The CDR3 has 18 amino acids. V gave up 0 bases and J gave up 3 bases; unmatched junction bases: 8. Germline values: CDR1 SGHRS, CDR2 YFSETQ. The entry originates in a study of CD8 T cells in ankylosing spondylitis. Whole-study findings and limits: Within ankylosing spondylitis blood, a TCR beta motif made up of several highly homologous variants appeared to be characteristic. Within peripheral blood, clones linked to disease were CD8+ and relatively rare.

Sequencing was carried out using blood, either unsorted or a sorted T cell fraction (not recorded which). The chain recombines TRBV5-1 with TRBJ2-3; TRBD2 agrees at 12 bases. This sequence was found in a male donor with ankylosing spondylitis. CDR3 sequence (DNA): TGCGCCAGCAGCTTGGCCCGCGGGACTAGCGGGCCGACAGATACGCAGTATTTT. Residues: CASSLARGTSGPTDTQYF.